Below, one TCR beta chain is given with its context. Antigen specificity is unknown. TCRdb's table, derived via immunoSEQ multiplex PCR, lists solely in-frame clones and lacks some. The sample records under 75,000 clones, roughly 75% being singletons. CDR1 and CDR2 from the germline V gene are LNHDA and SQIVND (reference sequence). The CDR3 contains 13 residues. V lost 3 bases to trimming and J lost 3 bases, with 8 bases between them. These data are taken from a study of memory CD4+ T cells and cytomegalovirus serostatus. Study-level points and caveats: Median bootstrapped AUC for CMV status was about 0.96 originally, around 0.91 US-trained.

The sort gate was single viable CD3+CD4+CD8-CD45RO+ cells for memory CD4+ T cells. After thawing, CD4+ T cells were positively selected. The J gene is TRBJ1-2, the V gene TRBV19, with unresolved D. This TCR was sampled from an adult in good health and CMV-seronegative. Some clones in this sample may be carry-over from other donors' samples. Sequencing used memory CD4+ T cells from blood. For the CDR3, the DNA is TGTGCCAGTAGTATGTATGGCGACTATGGCTACACCTTC. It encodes CASSMYGDYGYTF.